The clone carrying this T cell receptor beta chain was recorded once. The sample originates from a study of Ad26.COV2.S vaccination and SARS-CoV-2 variants. Treatment reported: some 19 received Ad26.COV2.S at low or high dose, single or two shots; about 5 received placebo; per-sample allocation not given. Material that was analyzed had been drawn on day 63 after the first vaccine or placebo injection. This CDR3 spans 12 amino acids. With 5 bases removed from V and 5 bases from J, the gap between germline ends came to 12 bases. Germline assignment: CDR1 GTSNPN and CDR2 SVGIG (reference sequence). This table comes from immunoSEQ multiplex PCR, and its TCRdb copy is limited to in-frame clones, with some not included. In the table there are some 420,000 clones, around 89% of which are singletons.

This sample comprised peripheral blood, obtained in a trial of Ad26.COV2.S vaccine versus placebo. The chain joins TRBV30 to TRBJ2-5; D not certain. This receptor was obtained from a person between 18 and 65 years old who received the Ad26.COV2.S COVID-19 vaccine or a placebo. CDR3: CAWGPNRETQYF. The CDR3 DNA reads TGTGCCTGGGGGCCCAATCGGGAGACCCAGTACTTC.